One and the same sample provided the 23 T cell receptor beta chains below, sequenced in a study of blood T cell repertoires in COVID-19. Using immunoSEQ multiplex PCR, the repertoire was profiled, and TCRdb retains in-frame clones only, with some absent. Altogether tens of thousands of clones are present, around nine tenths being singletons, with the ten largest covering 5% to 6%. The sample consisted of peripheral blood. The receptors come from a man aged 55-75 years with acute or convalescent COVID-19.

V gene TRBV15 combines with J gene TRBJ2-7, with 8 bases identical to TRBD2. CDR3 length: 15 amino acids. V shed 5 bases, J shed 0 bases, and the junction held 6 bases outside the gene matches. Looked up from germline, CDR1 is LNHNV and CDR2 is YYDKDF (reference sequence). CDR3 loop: CATSAIAGPSYEQYF. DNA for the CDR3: TGTGCCACCAGCGCCATAGCGGGGCCCTCCTACGAGCAGTACTTC.

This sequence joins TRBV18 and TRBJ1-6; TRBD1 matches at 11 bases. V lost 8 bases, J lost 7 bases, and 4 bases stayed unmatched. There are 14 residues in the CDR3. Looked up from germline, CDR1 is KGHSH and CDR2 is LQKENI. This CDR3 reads CASRDRGKNSPLHF. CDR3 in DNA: TGTGCCAGCCGGGACAGGGGGAAGAATTCACCCCTCCACTTT.

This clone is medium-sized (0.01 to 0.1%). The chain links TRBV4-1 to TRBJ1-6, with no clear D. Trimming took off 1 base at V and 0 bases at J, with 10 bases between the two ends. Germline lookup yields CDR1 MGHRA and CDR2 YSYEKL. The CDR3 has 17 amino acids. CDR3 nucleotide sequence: TGCGCCAGCAGCCAAGTCGACATGATCTCCTATAATTCACCCCTCCACTTT. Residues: CASSQVDMISYNSPLHF.

DNA for the CDR3: TGTGCCAGCCGGAGGGACACTGAAGCTTTCTTT. It translates to CASRRDTEAFF. This sequence joins TRBV12-3 or TRBV12-4 and TRBJ1-1; D uncertain. The length of the CDR3 is 11 residues. The germline V and J ends were trimmed by 8 bases and 3 bases, with 7 bases remaining between them.

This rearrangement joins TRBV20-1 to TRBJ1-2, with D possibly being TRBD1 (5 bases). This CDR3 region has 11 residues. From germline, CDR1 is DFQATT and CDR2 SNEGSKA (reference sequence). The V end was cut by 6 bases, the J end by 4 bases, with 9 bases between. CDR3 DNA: TGCAGTGCCGGGGGGGGCTATGGCTACACCTTC. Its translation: CSAGGGYGYTF.

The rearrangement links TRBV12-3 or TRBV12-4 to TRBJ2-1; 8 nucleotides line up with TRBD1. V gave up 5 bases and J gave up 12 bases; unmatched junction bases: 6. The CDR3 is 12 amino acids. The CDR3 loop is CASSTDGTGQFF. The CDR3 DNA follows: TGTGCCAGCAGTACAGATGGGACAGGGCAGTTCTTC.

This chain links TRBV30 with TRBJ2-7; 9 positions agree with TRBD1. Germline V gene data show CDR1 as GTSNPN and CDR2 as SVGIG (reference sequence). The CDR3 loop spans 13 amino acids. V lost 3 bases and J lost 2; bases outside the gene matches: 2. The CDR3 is CAWRRQGAYEQYF. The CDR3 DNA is TGTGCCTGGAGACGACAGGGGGCCTACGAGCAGTACTTC.

The CDR3 DNA sequence: TGTGCCAGCAGCCTAGCGGGGGGGGATACGCAGTATTTT. Amino acid sequence: CASSLAGGDTQYF. V gene TRBV6-2 or TRBV6-3 combines with J gene TRBJ2-3; 12 bases agree with TRBD2. CDR1 and CDR2 from the germline V gene are MNHEY and SVGEGT. The CDR3 extends over 13 amino acids. J gave up 6 bases and V 6 bases, and 1 base lay outside the gene matches.

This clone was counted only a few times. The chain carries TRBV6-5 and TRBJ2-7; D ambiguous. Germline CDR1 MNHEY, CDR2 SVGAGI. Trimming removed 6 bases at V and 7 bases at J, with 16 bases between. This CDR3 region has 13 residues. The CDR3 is CASSKLPQAEQYF. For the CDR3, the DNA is TGTGCCAGCAGCAAACTACCGCAAGCAGAGCAGTACTTC.

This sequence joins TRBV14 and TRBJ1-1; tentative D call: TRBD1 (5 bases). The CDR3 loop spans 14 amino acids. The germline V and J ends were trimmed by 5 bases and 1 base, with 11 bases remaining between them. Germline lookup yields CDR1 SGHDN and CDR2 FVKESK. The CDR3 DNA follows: TGTGCCAGCAGCGAGATTACAGGGAACACTGAAGCTTTCTTT. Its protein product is CASSEITGNTEAFF.

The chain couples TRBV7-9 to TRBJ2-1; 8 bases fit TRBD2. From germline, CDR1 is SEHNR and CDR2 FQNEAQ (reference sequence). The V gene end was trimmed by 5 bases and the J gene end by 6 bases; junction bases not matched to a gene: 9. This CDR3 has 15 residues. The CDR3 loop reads CASSKGLGGVNEQFF. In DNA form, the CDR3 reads TGTGCCAGCAGCAAGGGACTAGGAGGAGTCAATGAGCAGTTCTTC.

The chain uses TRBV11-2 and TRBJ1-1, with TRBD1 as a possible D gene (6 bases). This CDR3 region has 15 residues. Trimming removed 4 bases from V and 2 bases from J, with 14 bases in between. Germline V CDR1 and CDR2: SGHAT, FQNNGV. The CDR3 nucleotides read TGTGCCAGCAGCTACCCCGGGACACCAAACACTGAAGCTTTCTTT. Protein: CASSYPGTPNTEAFF.

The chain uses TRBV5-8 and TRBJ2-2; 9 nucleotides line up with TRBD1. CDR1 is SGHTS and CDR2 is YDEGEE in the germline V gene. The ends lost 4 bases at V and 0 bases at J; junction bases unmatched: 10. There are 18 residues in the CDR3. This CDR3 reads CASSRDWTGEANTGELFF. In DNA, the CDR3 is TGTGCCAGCAGCCGAGATTGGACAGGGGAGGCGAACACCGGGGAGCTGTTTTTT.

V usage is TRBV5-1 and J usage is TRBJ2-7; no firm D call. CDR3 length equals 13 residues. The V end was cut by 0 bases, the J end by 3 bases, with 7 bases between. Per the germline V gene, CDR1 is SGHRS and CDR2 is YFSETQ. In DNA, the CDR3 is TGCGCCAGCAGCTTGGGAGACAACTACGAGCAGTACTTC. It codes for CASSLGDNYEQYF.

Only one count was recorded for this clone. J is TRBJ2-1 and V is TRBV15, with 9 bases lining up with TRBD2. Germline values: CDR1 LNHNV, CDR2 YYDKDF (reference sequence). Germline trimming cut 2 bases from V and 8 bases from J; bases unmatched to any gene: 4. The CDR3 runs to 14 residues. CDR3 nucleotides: TGTGCCACCAGCAGAAAGTCTAGCGGGGATGAGCAGTTCTTC. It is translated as CATSRKSSGDEQFF.

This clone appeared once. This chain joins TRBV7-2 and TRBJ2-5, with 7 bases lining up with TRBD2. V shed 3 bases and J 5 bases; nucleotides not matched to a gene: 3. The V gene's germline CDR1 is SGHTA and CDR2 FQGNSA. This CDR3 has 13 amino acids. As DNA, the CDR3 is TGTGCCAGCAGCTTCGACGGGGGGGAGACCCAGTACTTC. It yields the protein CASSFDGGETQYF. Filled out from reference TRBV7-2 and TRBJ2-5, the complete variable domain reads GAGVSQSPSNKVTEKGKDVELRCDPISGHTALYWYRQSLGQGLEFLIYFQGNSAPDKSGLPSDRFSAERTGGSVSTLTIQRTQQEDSAVYLCASSFDGGETQYFGPGTRLLVL.

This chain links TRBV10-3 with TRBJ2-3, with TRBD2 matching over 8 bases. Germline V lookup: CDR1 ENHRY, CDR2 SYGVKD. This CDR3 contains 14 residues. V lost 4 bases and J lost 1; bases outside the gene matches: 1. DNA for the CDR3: TGTGCCATCAGTGCAGCGGGGGGCACAGATACGCAGTATTTT. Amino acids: CAISAAGGTDTQYF.

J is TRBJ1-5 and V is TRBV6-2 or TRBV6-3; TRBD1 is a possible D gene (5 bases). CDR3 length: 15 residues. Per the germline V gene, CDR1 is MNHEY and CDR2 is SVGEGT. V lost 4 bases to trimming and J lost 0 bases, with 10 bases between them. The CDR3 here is CASSSRADSNQPQHF. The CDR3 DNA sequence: TGTGCCAGCAGTTCCAGGGCCGATAGCAATCAGCCCCAGCATTTT.

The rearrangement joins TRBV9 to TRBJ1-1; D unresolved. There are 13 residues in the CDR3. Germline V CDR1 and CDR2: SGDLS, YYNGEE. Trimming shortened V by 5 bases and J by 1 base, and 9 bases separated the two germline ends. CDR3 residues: CASRSTENTEAFF. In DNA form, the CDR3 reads TGTGCCAGCAGAAGCACAGAGAACACTGAAGCTTTCTTT.

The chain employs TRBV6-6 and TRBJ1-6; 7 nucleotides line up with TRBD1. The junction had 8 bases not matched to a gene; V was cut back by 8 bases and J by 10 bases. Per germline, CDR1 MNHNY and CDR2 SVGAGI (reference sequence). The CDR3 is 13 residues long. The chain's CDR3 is CASLDRERSPLHF. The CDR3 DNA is TGTGCCAGCCTCGACAGGGAAAGGTCACCCCTCCACTTT.

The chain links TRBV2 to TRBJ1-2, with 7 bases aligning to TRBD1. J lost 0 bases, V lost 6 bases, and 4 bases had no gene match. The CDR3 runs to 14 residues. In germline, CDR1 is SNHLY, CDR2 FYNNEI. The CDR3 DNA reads TGTGCCAGCAGCGGGACAGCCTCTAACTATGGCTACACCTTC. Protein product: CASSGTASNYGYTF. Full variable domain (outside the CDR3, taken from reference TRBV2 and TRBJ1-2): EPEVTQTPSHQVTQMGQEVILRCVPISNHLYFYWYRQILGQKVEFLVSFYNNEISEKSEIFDDQFSVERPDGSNFTLKIRSTKLEDSAMYFCASSGTASNYGYTFGSGTRLTVV.

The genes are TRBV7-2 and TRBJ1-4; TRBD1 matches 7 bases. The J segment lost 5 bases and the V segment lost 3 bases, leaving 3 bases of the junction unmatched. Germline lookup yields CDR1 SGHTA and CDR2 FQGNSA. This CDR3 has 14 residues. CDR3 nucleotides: TGTGCCAGCAGCTTCCGGGACAGCAATGAAAAACTGTTTTTT. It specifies CASSFRDSNEKLFF.

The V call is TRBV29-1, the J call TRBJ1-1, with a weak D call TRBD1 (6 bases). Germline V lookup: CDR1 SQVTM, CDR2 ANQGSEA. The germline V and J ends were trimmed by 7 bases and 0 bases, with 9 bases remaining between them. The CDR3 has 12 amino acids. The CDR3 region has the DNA TGCAGCGCACAGGGAATGAACACTGAAGCTTTCTTT. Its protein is CSAQGMNTEAFF.